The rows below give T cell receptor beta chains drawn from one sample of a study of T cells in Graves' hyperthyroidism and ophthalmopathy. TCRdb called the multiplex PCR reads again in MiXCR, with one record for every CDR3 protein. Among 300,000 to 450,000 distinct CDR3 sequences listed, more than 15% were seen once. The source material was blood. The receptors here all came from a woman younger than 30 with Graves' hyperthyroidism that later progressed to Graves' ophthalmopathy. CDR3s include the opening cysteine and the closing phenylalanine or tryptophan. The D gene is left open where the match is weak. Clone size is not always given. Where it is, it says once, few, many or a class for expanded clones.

CDR3aa: CASSLYSGGSYEQYF
CDR3nt: TGTGCCAGCAGCCTGTACTCCGGAGGCTCCTACGAGCAGTACTTC
abundance: .
j_gene: TRBJ2-7
d_gene: .
v_gene: TRBV7-6

CDR3aa: CASSQTGTGQEKLFF
CDR3nt: TGTGCCAGCAGTCAAACCGGGACAGGGCAAGAAAAACTGTTTTTT
abundance: many
j_gene: TRBJ1-4
d_gene: TRBD1
v_gene: TRBV27

CDR3aa: CASSMGYTEAFF
CDR3nt: TGTGCCAGTAGTATGGGGTACACTGAAGCTTTCTTT
abundance: many
j_gene: TRBJ1-1
d_gene: .
v_gene: TRBV19

CDR3aa: CASSEIGREGETQYF
CDR3nt: TGTGCCAGCAGTGAGATTGGACGGGAGGGAGAGACCCAGTACTTC
abundance: many
j_gene: TRBJ2-5
d_gene: TRBD2
v_gene: TRBV2

CDR3aa: CASSASSVRYEQYF
CDR3nt: TGTGCCAGCAGTGCGTCTAGCGTCCGGTACGAGCAGTACTTC
abundance: many
j_gene: TRBJ2-7
d_gene: .
v_gene: TRBV2

CDR3aa: CASGKGPANTGELFF
CDR3nt: TGTGCCAGCGGCAAGGGTCCAGCGAACACCGGGGAGCTGTTTTTT
abundance: many
j_gene: TRBJ2-2
d_gene: .
v_gene: TRBV7-2

CDR3aa: CASSATGRSTEAFF
CDR3nt: TGTGCCAGCAGCGCAACAGGGAGGAGCACTGAAGCTTTCTTT
abundance: few
j_gene: TRBJ1-1
d_gene: .
v_gene: TRBV9

CDR3aa: CASSQEGRGEKLFF
CDR3nt: TGCGCCAGCAGCCAAGAGGGGCGGGGGGAAAAACTGTTTTTT
abundance: many
j_gene: TRBJ1-4
d_gene: .
v_gene: TRBV4-3

CDR3aa: CSARAGTSGRVRYTQYF
CDR3nt: TGCAGTGCTAGAGCCGGGACTAGCGGGAGGGTTCGGTATACGCAGTATTTT
abundance: many
j_gene: TRBJ2-3
d_gene: TRBD2
v_gene: TRBV20-1

CDR3aa: CASSLVLGGTNNGYGYTF
CDR3nt: TGTGCCAGCAGTTTAGTCCTGGGGGGGACCAACAACGGCTATGGCTACACCTTC
abundance: .
j_gene: TRBJ1-2
d_gene: .
v_gene: TRBV12-3/TRBV12-4

CDR3aa: CASGLLAELSSYNEQFF
CDR3nt: TGTGCCAGCGGTCTCCTAGCGGAGCTGAGCTCCTACAATGAGCAGTTCTTC
abundance: few
j_gene: TRBJ2-1
d_gene: TRBD2
v_gene: TRBV28

CDR3aa: CASSLYRGQGEQYF
CDR3nt: TGCGCCAGCAGCTTGTACAGGGGTCAAGGGGAGCAGTACTTC
abundance: many
j_gene: TRBJ2-7
d_gene: TRBD1
v_gene: TRBV5-1

CDR3aa: CASSREASYNEQFF
CDR3nt: TGTGCCAGCAGCCGGGAGGCATCCTACAATGAGCAGTTCTTC
abundance: many
j_gene: TRBJ2-1
d_gene: TRBD2
v_gene: TRBV11-2

CDR3aa: CGAKLASVEQFF
CDR3nt: TGCGGTGCTAAACTAGCGTCGGTTGAGCAGTTCTTC
abundance: few
j_gene: TRBJ2-1
d_gene: TRBD2
v_gene: TRBV20-1

CDR3aa: CASSLLAKNIQYF
CDR3nt: TGTGCCAGCAGTCTCCTGGCCAAAAACATTCAGTACTTC
abundance: .
j_gene: TRBJ2-4
d_gene: .
v_gene: TRBV2

CDR3aa: CASSLDGPGVTLHF
CDR3nt: TGTGCCAGCAGCTTGGACGGCCCTGGAGTCACCCTCCACTTT
abundance: .
j_gene: TRBJ1-6
d_gene: .
v_gene: TRBV5-4

CDR3aa: CASFSQIEGTEAFF
CDR3nt: TGTGCCAGCTTCTCCCAGATAGAGGGAACTGAAGCTTTCTTT
abundance: many
j_gene: TRBJ1-1
d_gene: .
v_gene: TRBV18

CDR3aa: CASSQALYRGAGDGYTF
CDR3nt: TGTGCCAGCAGCCAAGCACTTTATAGGGGGGCGGGCGACGGCTACACCTTC
abundance: .
j_gene: TRBJ1-2
d_gene: .
v_gene: TRBV3-1

CDR3aa: CASSLAGGTVAYEQYF
CDR3nt: TGCGCCAGCAGCTTGGCGGGAGGGACAGTAGCCTACGAGCAGTACTTC
abundance: many
j_gene: TRBJ2-7
d_gene: .
v_gene: TRBV5-1

CDR3aa: CASSVGDRGYTDTQYF
CDR3nt: TGTGCCAGCAGTGTAGGGGACAGGGGTTACACAGATACGCAGTATTTT
abundance: .
j_gene: TRBJ2-3
d_gene: TRBD1
v_gene: TRBV6-1

CDR3aa: CASGPGLADLSTLGKQYF
CDR3nt: TGCGCCAGCGGCCCGGGACTAGCGGACTTGTCGACCCTGGGCAAGCAGTACTTC
abundance: few
j_gene: TRBJ2-7
d_gene: TRBD2
v_gene: TRBV5-1

CDR3aa: CASSIWTTNSPLHF
CDR3nt: TGTGCCAGTAGTATATGGACAACCAATTCACCCCTCCACTTT
abundance: few
j_gene: TRBJ1-6
d_gene: .
v_gene: TRBV19

CDR3aa: CASSQRPGGEETQYF
CDR3nt: TGCGCCAGCAGCCAACGACCTGGGGGCGAGGAGACCCAGTACTTC
abundance: many
j_gene: TRBJ2-5
d_gene: .
v_gene: TRBV4-3

CDR3aa: CASGGDMSTDTQYF
CDR3nt: TGCGCCAGCGGAGGGGACATGAGTACAGATACGCAGTATTTT
abundance: many
j_gene: TRBJ2-3
d_gene: .
v_gene: TRBV5-1

CDR3aa: CASSLGTGENSPLHF
CDR3nt: TGTGCTAGCAGCTTAGGGACAGGAGAAAATTCACCCCTCCACTTT
abundance: few
j_gene: TRBJ1-6
d_gene: TRBD1
v_gene: TRBV7-7

CDR3aa: CASSELGKRTEAFF
CDR3nt: TGTGCCAGCAGTGAACTAGGGAAAAGGACTGAAGCTTTCTTT
abundance: many
j_gene: TRBJ1-1
d_gene: .
v_gene: TRBV6-1